This T cell receptor (beta chain) was identified in a study of T cell repertoires in cytomegalovirus infection. TCRdb re-called the reads with MiXCR, one entry per CDR3 protein. This table holds nearly 550,000 distinct CDR3 sequences, approximately 17% found once. The sample taken for sequencing was CD8+ T cells from PBMCs. The sequence was collected from a human donor in good health (CMV status not recorded). Some clones in this sample may be carry-over from other donors' samples.

The CDR3 DNA sequence: TGTGCCAGCAGTTCCAGACATGGGGAGCAGCCCCAGCATTTT. It is translated as CASSSRHGEQPQHF. V gene TRBV12-3 or TRBV12-4 combines with J gene TRBJ1-5; D call uncertain. Trimming stripped 4 bases from V and 7 bases from J, with 14 bases between. The CDR3 runs 14 residues.